The T cell receptor beta chain under discussion was sequenced for a study of blood T cell repertoires in COVID-19. Using immunoSEQ multiplex PCR, the repertoire was profiled, and TCRdb retains in-frame clones only, with some absent. The sample holds 97,000 or so clones, roughly 85% seen once. This TCR was sampled from a man aged 45-60 years with active COVID-19. Sequenced material: peripheral blood.

DNA of the CDR3: TGTGCCAGCACCCAATCAGGGGGTCAACACTTAGAGCAGTTCTTC. Its protein product is CASTQSGGQHLEQFF. The genes are TRBV6-5 and TRBJ2-1, with 7 bases lining up with TRBD1. V lost 7 bases to trimming and J lost 10 bases; unmatched junction nucleotides: 16. Germline V gene sequence: CDR1 MNHEY, CDR2 SVGAGI. This CDR3 contains 15 residues.